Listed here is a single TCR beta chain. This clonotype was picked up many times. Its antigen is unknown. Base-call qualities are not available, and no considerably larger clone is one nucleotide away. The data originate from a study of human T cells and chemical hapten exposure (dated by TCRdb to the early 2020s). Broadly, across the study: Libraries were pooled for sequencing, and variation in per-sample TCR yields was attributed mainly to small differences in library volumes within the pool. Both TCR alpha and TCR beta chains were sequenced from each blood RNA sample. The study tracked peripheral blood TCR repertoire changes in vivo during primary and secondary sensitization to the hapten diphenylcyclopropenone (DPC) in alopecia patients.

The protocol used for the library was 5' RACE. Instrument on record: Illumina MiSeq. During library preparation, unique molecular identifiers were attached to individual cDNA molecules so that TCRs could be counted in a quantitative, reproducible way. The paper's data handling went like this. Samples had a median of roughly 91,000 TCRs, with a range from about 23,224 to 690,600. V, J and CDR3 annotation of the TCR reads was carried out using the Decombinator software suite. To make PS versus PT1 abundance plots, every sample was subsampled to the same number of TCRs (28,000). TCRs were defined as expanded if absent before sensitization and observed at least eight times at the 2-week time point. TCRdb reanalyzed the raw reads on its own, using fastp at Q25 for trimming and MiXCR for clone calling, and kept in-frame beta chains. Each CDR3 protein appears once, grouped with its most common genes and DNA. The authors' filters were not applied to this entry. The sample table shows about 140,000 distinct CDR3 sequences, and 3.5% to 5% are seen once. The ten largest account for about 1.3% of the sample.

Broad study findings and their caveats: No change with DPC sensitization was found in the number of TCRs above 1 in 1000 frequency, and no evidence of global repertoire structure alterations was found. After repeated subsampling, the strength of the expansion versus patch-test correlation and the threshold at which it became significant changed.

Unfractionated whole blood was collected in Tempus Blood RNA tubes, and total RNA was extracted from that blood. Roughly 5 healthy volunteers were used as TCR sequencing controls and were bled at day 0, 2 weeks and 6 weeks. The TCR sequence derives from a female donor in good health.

The sequenced DNA is TGTGCCAGCTCACCTGGAGACCGCAGGCCCCAGCATTTT. It translates as CASSPGDRRPQHF. The V and J segments used are TRBV18 and TRBJ1-5; too little of a D gene remains to name it. CDR1 and CDR2, per the germline V gene, are KGHSH and LQKENI. V gives up 3 bases and J gives up 9 bases, and the segment between their germline ends measures 12 bases. The CDR3 starts with the cysteine, ends with the phenylalanine, and has 13 residues. Of all the DNA, just the CDR3 is kept, 39 bases in frame from base 1.